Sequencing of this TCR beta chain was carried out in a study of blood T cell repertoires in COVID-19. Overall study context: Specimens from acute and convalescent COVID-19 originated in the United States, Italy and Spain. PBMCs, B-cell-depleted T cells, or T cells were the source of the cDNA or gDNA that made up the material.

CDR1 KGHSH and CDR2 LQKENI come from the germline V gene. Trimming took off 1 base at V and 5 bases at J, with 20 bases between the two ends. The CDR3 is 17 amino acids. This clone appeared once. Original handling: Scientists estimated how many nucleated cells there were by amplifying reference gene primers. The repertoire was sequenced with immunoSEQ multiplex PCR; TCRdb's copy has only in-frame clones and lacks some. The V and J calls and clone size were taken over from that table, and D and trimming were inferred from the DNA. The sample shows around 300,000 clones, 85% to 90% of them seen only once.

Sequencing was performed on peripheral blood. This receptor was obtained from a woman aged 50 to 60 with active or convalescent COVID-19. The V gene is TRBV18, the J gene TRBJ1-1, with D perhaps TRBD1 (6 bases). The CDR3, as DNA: TGTGCCAGCTCACCACGTGTAAAGCAGGGGAGTGGGACTGAAGCTTTCTTT. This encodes CASSPRVKQGSGTEAFF.